These 10 T cell receptor beta chains share one sample of origin, sequenced in a study of radiotherapy plus CTLA-4 blockade in lung cancer. This table comes from immunoSEQ multiplex PCR, and its TCRdb copy is limited to in-frame clones, with some not included. In the table there are around 56,000 clones, approximately 79% of which are singletons. The sample consisted of peripheral blood, taken from a patient treated with radiotherapy plus ipilimumab. These receptors originate from a human donor with non-small cell lung cancer who had a complete response to radiotherapy plus ipilimumab.

This clone showed up just once. This chain uses TRBV5-1 with TRBJ2-1; the match to TRBD2 covers 14 bases. CDR3 size: 19 residues. V lost 3 bases and J lost 0; bases outside the gene matches: 8. Germline assignment: CDR1 SGHRS and CDR2 YFSETQ. The CDR3 nucleotides are TGCGCCAGCAGCTACGGGACTAGCGGGGGCTCCAGCTCCTACAATGAGCAGTTCTTC. Residues: CASSYGTSGGSSSYNEQFF.

V and J are TRBV11-2 and TRBJ1-2; TRBD1 matches 9 bases. CDR1 and CDR2 from the germline V gene are SGHAT and FQNNGV. V shed 5 bases and J 2 bases; nucleotides not matched to a gene: 12. The CDR3 spans 17 residues. CDR3 DNA: TGTGCCAGCAGCACACTGGGGGGGGACAGGGACAACTATGGCTACACCTTC. Encoded protein: CASSTLGGDRDNYGYTF. The whole variable domain, remainder taken from reference TRBV11-2 and TRBJ1-2, is EAGVAQSPRYKIIEKRQSVAFWCNPISGHATLYWYQQILGQGPKLLIQFQNNGVVDDSQLPKDRFSAERLKGVDSTLKIQPAKLEDSAVYLCASSTLGGDRDNYGYTFGSGTRLTVV.

The chain uses TRBV18 and TRBJ1-2, with a tentative D call TRBD1 (6 bases). Trimming left V 6 bases short and J 3 bases short, with 11 bases between. The CDR3 has 13 residues. The germline CDR1 and CDR2 sequences are KGHSH and LQKENI. The CDR3 coding sequence is TGTGCCAGCTCGTCACAGGGAGACTATGGCTACACCTTC. It encodes CASSSQGDYGYTF.

This clone was counted a few times. The rearrangement uses TRBV7-2 and TRBJ2-1; the match to TRBD2 covers 8 bases. Germline assignment: CDR1 SGHTA and CDR2 FQGNSA. The CDR3 loop spans 12 amino acids. V lost 5 bases and J lost 10; bases outside the gene matches: 4. The CDR3 sequence: CASSRGGPEQFF. In DNA, the CDR3 is TGTGCCAGCAGCCGCGGGGGGCCCGAGCAGTTCTTC.

J is TRBJ2-6 and V is TRBV7-2; TRBD2 is a possible D gene (6 bases). Trimming stripped 3 bases from V and 1 base from J, with 13 bases between. The length of the CDR3 is 17 residues. In germline, CDR1 is SGHTA, CDR2 FQGNSA. Written as DNA, the CDR3 is TGTGCCAGCAGCTTCCGGGGGTGGGCATCTGGGGCCAACGTCCTGACTTTC. This encodes CASSFRGWASGANVLTF.

The CDR3 loop is CASSRNSLPYEQYF. The CDR3 DNA is TGTGCCAGCAGTAGAAACAGTCTCCCCTACGAGCAGTACTTC. The rearrangement joins TRBV6-6 to TRBJ2-7, with no clear D. The CDR3 length is 14 residues. From germline, CDR1 is MNHNY and CDR2 SVGAGI (reference sequence). V lost 5 bases to trimming and J lost 2 bases, with 13 bases between them.

This chain uses TRBV2 with TRBJ1-1; D perhaps matches TRBD1 (5 bases). Germline V gene data show CDR1 as SNHLY and CDR2 as FYNNEI. There are 14 residues in the CDR3. V was clipped by 5 bases and J by 5 bases, with 15 bases between them. The CDR3 reads CASSSQGKGTEAFF. The CDR3 coding sequence is TGTGCCAGCAGTAGTCAGGGAAAGGGAACTGAAGCTTTCTTT.

V usage is TRBV12-5 and J usage is TRBJ1-4; D perhaps matches TRBD1 (5 bases). CDR1 and CDR2 (germline): LGHNT, FRNRAP. This CDR3 spans 15 amino acids. V was clipped by 4 bases and J by 8 bases, with 17 bases between them. The CDR3 is CASGYIGGESEKLFF. DNA for the CDR3: TGTGCTAGTGGTTACATCGGGGGGGAATCAGAAAAACTGTTTTTT. The complete variable domain, with remaining parts taken from reference TRBV12-5 and TRBJ1-4, reads DARVTQTPRHKVTEMGQEVTMRCQPILGHNTVFWYRQTMMQGLELLAYFRNRAPLDDSGMPKDRFSAEMPDATLATLKIQPSEPRDSAVYFCASGYIGGESEKLFFGSGTQLSVL.

V gene TRBV4-3 combines with J gene TRBJ1-2, with 9 bases lining up with TRBD1. CDR3 size: 14 residues. Unmatched junction bases numbered 4, after V lost 4 bases and J lost 4 bases. Per the germline V gene, CDR1 is LGHNA and CDR2 is YSLEER. The CDR3 reads CASSPSTGGYGYTF. The CDR3 DNA sequence: TGCGCCAGCAGCCCTTCGACAGGGGGCTATGGCTACACCTTC.

The chain combines TRBV29-1 with TRBJ2-1; 15 bases match TRBD2. CDR1 and CDR2 from the germline V gene are SQVTM and ANQGSEA. Trimming at V came to 4 bases and at J to 4 bases, leaving 8 bases not matched to a gene. CDR3 length: 17 amino acids. CDR3 loop: CSVAAGTSGGTYNEQFF. The CDR3 DNA follows: TGCAGCGTTGCCGCCGGGACTAGCGGGGGGACTTACAATGAGCAGTTCTTC.